Listed below are T cell receptor beta chains from one sample, sequenced in a study of PD-1 blockade in classical Hodgkin lymphoma. Sequenced by immunoSEQ multiplex PCR; TCRdb stores in-frame clones only, minus some. The sample includes 50,000 or so clones, almost 90% of them seen just once. Sample: peripheral blood mononuclear cells (PBMCs), taken before the fourth cycle of nivolumab. These receptors originate from a human donor with classical Hodgkin lymphoma. Both conserved end residues are part of each CDR3. The D gene is left open where the match is weak. Clone size is given for some rows only: seen once, a few or many times, or a class if the clone is expanded.

cdr3_nt: TGTGCCAGCAGCTTAGAATCGAGGGAGACCCAGTACTTC; cdr3_aa: CASSLESRETQYF; clone_size: -; v_call: TRBV11-3; d_call: -; cdr3_length: 13; j_call: TRBJ2-5
cdr3_nt: TGTGCCAGCAACCCGACTAGCCTCGGCACCGGGGAGCTGTTTTTT; cdr3_aa: CASNPTSLGTGELFF; clone_size: -; v_call: TRBV6-5; d_call: TRBD2; cdr3_length: 15; j_call: TRBJ2-2
cdr3_nt: TGTGCCAGCAGTGAAGCAACGGGGGAGGAGACCCAGTACTTC; cdr3_aa: CASSEATGEETQYF; clone_size: -; v_call: TRBV2; d_call: -; cdr3_length: 14; j_call: TRBJ2-5
cdr3_nt: TGCGCCAGCAGCCGCGGACTAGAGCAGTACTTC; cdr3_aa: CASSRGLEQYF; clone_size: few; v_call: TRBV10-1; d_call: -; cdr3_length: 11; j_call: TRBJ2-7
cdr3_nt: TGTGCCAGCAGTCTCCTAGCGGAGAACAATGAGCAGTTCTTC; cdr3_aa: CASSLLAENNEQFF; clone_size: -; v_call: TRBV6-4; d_call: TRBD2; cdr3_length: 14; j_call: TRBJ2-1
cdr3_nt: TGTGCCACCAACCCCGGGACAGGACAAGAGACCCAGTACTTC; cdr3_aa: CATNPGTGQETQYF; clone_size: once; v_call: TRBV6-1; d_call: TRBD1; cdr3_length: 14; j_call: TRBJ2-5
cdr3_nt: TGTGCCAGCAGTTTTAGCCTTGGTCCGGGTGACTTC; cdr3_aa: CASSFSLGPGDF; clone_size: -; v_call: TRBV28; d_call: -; cdr3_length: 12; j_call: TRBJ1-2
cdr3_nt: TGTGCCAGCAGCTTTATTGTGAACACTGAAGCTTTCTTT; cdr3_aa: CASSFIVNTEAFF; clone_size: many; v_call: TRBV11-2; d_call: -; cdr3_length: 13; j_call: TRBJ1-1
cdr3_nt: TGTGCCAGCAGCTCACCACGGACAGGGGTGGAAACTAATGAAAAACTGTTTTTT; cdr3_aa: CASSSPRTGVETNEKLFF; clone_size: few; v_call: TRBV11-3; d_call: TRBD1; cdr3_length: 18; j_call: TRBJ1-4
cdr3_nt: TGCGCCAGCAGGCTCGACAGATTCCCCTACGAGCAGTACTTC; cdr3_aa: CASRLDRFPYEQYF; clone_size: few; v_call: TRBV5-1; d_call: -; cdr3_length: 14; j_call: TRBJ2-7
cdr3_nt: TGTGCCAGCAGTTTTTCAGGGCGGGACGGCTACACCTTC; cdr3_aa: CASSFSGRDGYTF; clone_size: -; v_call: TRBV6-5; d_call: -; cdr3_length: 13; j_call: TRBJ1-2
cdr3_nt: TGTGCCAGCAGGCGACAGGTGGGCAGCAATCAGCCCCAGCATTTT; cdr3_aa: CASRRQVGSNQPQHF; clone_size: once; v_call: TRBV6-5; d_call: -; cdr3_length: 15; j_call: TRBJ1-5
cdr3_nt: TGTGCCAGCAGCCCCCGGACAGCCACAGATACGCAGTATTTT; cdr3_aa: CASSPRTATDTQYF; clone_size: -; v_call: TRBV7-3; d_call: -; cdr3_length: 14; j_call: TRBJ2-3
cdr3_nt: TGCGCCAGCAGCTTGACGGGACTGAGCTACGAGCAGTACTTC; cdr3_aa: CASSLTGLSYEQYF; clone_size: -; v_call: TRBV5-1; d_call: -; cdr3_length: 14; j_call: TRBJ2-7
cdr3_nt: TGTGCCAGCAGTTTAAGTTGGGCAGACCAAGAGACCCAGTACTTC; cdr3_aa: CASSLSWADQETQYF; clone_size: -; v_call: TRBV27; d_call: -; cdr3_length: 15; j_call: TRBJ2-5
cdr3_nt: TGCAGCGCCGTGCGGGGGGGCGAGCAGTACTTC; cdr3_aa: CSAVRGGEQYF; clone_size: -; v_call: TRBV29-1; d_call: TRBD2; cdr3_length: 11; j_call: TRBJ2-7
cdr3_nt: TGTGCCTGGAGGCCCCAGGGGGCCCTTTATGGCTACACCTTC; cdr3_aa: CAWRPQGALYGYTF; clone_size: -; v_call: TRBV30; d_call: TRBD1; cdr3_length: 14; j_call: TRBJ1-2
cdr3_nt: TGTGCCAGCAGCTTGAGACTAGTGGAGACCCAGTACTTC; cdr3_aa: CASSLRLVETQYF; clone_size: -; v_call: TRBV5-4; d_call: -; cdr3_length: 13; j_call: TRBJ2-5
cdr3_nt: TGTGCCAGCAGTTTATGGAGATGGGGGTGGATGAACACTGAAGCTTTCTTT; cdr3_aa: CASSLWRWGWMNTEAFF; clone_size: -; v_call: TRBV28; d_call: -; cdr3_length: 17; j_call: TRBJ1-1
cdr3_nt: TGTGCCAGCAGTAAGGGACAGGTTCCTGGTGGCTACACCTTC; cdr3_aa: CASSKGQVPGGYTF; clone_size: -; v_call: TRBV6-5; d_call: TRBD1; cdr3_length: 14; j_call: TRBJ1-2
cdr3_nt: TGTGCCAGCAGCCAGACGGGGGCGGACACCGGGGAGCTGTTTTTT; cdr3_aa: CASSQTGADTGELFF; clone_size: -; v_call: TRBV7-2; d_call: -; cdr3_length: 15; j_call: TRBJ2-2
cdr3_nt: TGTGCCAGCAGCCCCCAAGCTGGGTTGACGGAGACCCAGTACTTC; cdr3_aa: CASSPQAGLTETQYF; clone_size: -; v_call: TRBV7-2; d_call: -; cdr3_length: 15; j_call: TRBJ2-5
cdr3_nt: TGTGCCAGCAGACCCGGACAGGTCGGAAAACTGTTTTTT; cdr3_aa: CASRPGQVGKLFF; clone_size: -; v_call: TRBV28; d_call: TRBD1; cdr3_length: 13; j_call: TRBJ1-4
cdr3_nt: TGTGCCAGTGGGGCGGGGAGCCCAGATACGCAGTATTTT; cdr3_aa: CASGAGSPDTQYF; clone_size: -; v_call: TRBV19; d_call: -; cdr3_length: 13; j_call: TRBJ2-3
cdr3_nt: TGTGCCAGCAGCCGACTAGCGGGAGGCACCGGGGAGCTGTTTTTT; cdr3_aa: CASSRLAGGTGELFF; clone_size: few; v_call: TRBV11-3; d_call: TRBD2; cdr3_length: 15; j_call: TRBJ2-2
cdr3_nt: TGCGCCAGCAGCTTGGGGCCTCCTCCTACCTACGAGCAGTACTTC; cdr3_aa: CASSLGPPPTYEQYF; clone_size: -; v_call: TRBV5-1; d_call: -; cdr3_length: 15; j_call: TRBJ2-7
cdr3_nt: TGCGCCAGCAGCCCCGGAGGACTTCACCCCAATACGCAGTATTTT; cdr3_aa: CASSPGGLHPNTQYF; clone_size: -; v_call: TRBV5-1; d_call: -; cdr3_length: 15; j_call: TRBJ2-3
cdr3_nt: TGTGCCAGCAGCTCAAATGGGACCTCAGGGCTTAACTATGGCTACACCTTC; cdr3_aa: CASSSNGTSGLNYGYTF; clone_size: -; v_call: TRBV21-1; d_call: -; cdr3_length: 17; j_call: TRBJ1-2
cdr3_nt: TGTGCCAGCAGCGTAGTTTCTAGCGGCCCTTACAATGAGCAGTTCTTC; cdr3_aa: CASSVVSSGPYNEQFF; clone_size: -; v_call: TRBV9; d_call: TRBD2; cdr3_length: 16; j_call: TRBJ2-1
cdr3_nt: TGCGCCAGCAGCCAACAGGGCAATGGAGTACAAGAGACCCAGTACTTC; cdr3_aa: CASSQQGNGVQETQYF; clone_size: once; v_call: TRBV4-1; d_call: -; cdr3_length: 16; j_call: TRBJ2-5
cdr3_nt: TGTGCCAGCAGTTACTTAGGACTAGCGGGAGTCGGTGAGCAGTTCTTC; cdr3_aa: CASSYLGLAGVGEQFF; clone_size: -; v_call: TRBV6-5; d_call: TRBD2; cdr3_length: 16; j_call: TRBJ2-1
cdr3_nt: TGTGCCAGCAGTAGGGGAGGGGGGAACACTGAAGCTTTCTTT; cdr3_aa: CASSRGGGNTEAFF; clone_size: -; v_call: TRBV27; d_call: -; cdr3_length: 14; j_call: TRBJ1-1
cdr3_nt: TGTGCCATCACTAAGACCTCGGGGGAGCAGTACTTC; cdr3_aa: CAITKTSGEQYF; clone_size: -; v_call: TRBV10-3; d_call: -; cdr3_length: 12; j_call: TRBJ2-7
cdr3_nt: TGTGCCAGCAGCGTCGGACGGTTGATGAACACTGAAGCTTTCTTT; cdr3_aa: CASSVGRLMNTEAFF; clone_size: -; v_call: TRBV7-9; d_call: -; cdr3_length: 15; j_call: TRBJ1-1
cdr3_nt: TGTGCCAGCAGCTTAGGGACAGACTACGAGCAGTACTTC; cdr3_aa: CASSLGTDYEQYF; clone_size: few; v_call: TRBV11-2; d_call: -; cdr3_length: 13; j_call: TRBJ2-7